This T cell receptor beta chain was identified during a study of cytomegalovirus exposure and HLA in healthy donors. Study-level findings and limits: Rarity marked most TCR sequences, yet some public TCRs occurred in many donors.

This CDR3 comprises 14 residues. Germline CDR1 SGHRS, CDR2 YFSETQ. Germline trimming cut 4 bases from V and 7 bases from J; bases unmatched to any gene: 8. Assay: immunoSEQ multiplex PCR; the TCRdb copy retains only in-frame clones and omits some. Found here are some 90,000 clones, around 96% of them singletons; the top ten hold more than 0.65%. Details on this clone: The antigen remains unidentified.

This sequence originates from a man between 18 and 35 years old in good health and CMV-seronegative. Material: PBMCs. V is TRBV5-1 and J is TRBJ1-1; 9 positions match TRBD1. CDR3 nucleotides: TGCGCCAGCAGCGGGGGACAGGGTACCTTTGAAGCTTTCTTT. It translates to CASSGGQGTFEAFF.